This T cell receptor (beta chain) was profiled in a study of early T cells in non-severe SARS-CoV-2 infection (dated by TCRdb to the early 2020s). Concerning the study at large: Because TCR sequencing was done on bulk RNA from unsorted whole blood, the alpha and beta chains could not be paired. Overall study outcomes, separate from this receptor: VDJdb matching was skewed toward anti-spike CD8 responses, so virus-specific expansions were likely underestimated and private and CD4 specificities were missed.

For CDR1 and CDR2, the germline V gene lists SNHLY and FYNNEI. Reading from cysteine to phenylalanine, the CDR3 counts 13 amino acids. The kept DNA is CDR3 alone, 39 bases in frame from the first base. V sheds 4 bases and J sheds 7 bases, leaving 14 bases between their ends. This clonotype was picked up many times. This receptor's antigen is unknown. Nothing much larger sits one base from this clone, and base qualities are not available. Libraries were built with 5' RACE. Instrument used: NextSeq 500. To correct for sequencing error and PCR bias, the TCR library protocol tagged individual cDNA molecules with unique molecular identifiers. Sequencing covered both TCR alpha and beta chains, and within each sample the abundances of alpha and beta sequences were tightly co-correlated. The authors' analysis ran thus. Decombinator V4 was used to annotate TCR sequences for V gene, J gene and CDR3. Expanded TCRs were defined as changing significantly between any two time points under a Poisson model with p below 0.0001. TCR abundances were normalised to the total number of TCRs sequenced per sample and expressed as counts per million. MAIT TCRs were defined by TRAV1-2 paired with TRAJ12, TRAJ20 or TRAJ33, and iNKT TCRs by TRAV10 paired with TRAJ18. VDJdb, accessed 1 November 2021, was searched for CMV, EBV and SARS-CoV-2 annotated TCRs, excluding TCRs annotated for multiple antigens. TCRdb cleaned the public reads at Q25 with fastp, built clones with MiXCR and kept in-frame beta chains. Merged by CDR3 protein, the rows form single entries marked with the most common genes and DNA. These V and J calls derive from TCRdb rather than the authors' analysis. This sample gives tens of thousands of distinct CDR3 sequences in total; less than 7% of them show up just once. The ten largest clones represent about 4.7% of the sample.

The study was a case-control design nested within a healthcare worker cohort in London, UK, with weekly nasopharyngeal swab PCR tests and blood sampling. Between 23 and 31 March 2020, the week of the UK lockdown, healthcare workers were enrolled and then followed up weekly for as long as 16 weeks. This chain joins TRBV2 to TRBJ2-7, with the D gene uncertain. The sequence came from an adult who was a healthcare worker with PCR-confirmed SARS-CoV-2 infection or an uninfected control (not recorded which). The sequencing used whole blood, collected at baseline. The DNA sequence reads TGTGCCAGCAGTGGAGTAGAGCTATGGGAGCAGTACTTC. It specifies CASSGVELWEQYF. Full variable domain (CDR3 extended with the reference TRBV2 and TRBJ2-7 proteins): EPEVTQTPSHQVTQMGQEVILRCVPISNHLYFYWYRQILGQKVEFLVSFYNNEISEKSEIFDDQFSVERPDGSNFTLKIRSTKLEDSAMYFCASSGVELWEQYFGPGTRLTVT.